This TCR beta chain stems from a study of T cell responses to AZD1222 COVID-19 vaccine (dated by TCRdb to the early 2020s). A note on the overall study: AZD1222 recipients given second doses at about 4 weeks or at about 12 weeks were pooled, since spike-specific TCR depth and breadth were not found to differ between the two schedules. Trial participants were enrolled by age into subgroups of 18-55, 56-69 and 70-plus years, and 148, 28 and 57 TCR-sequenced participants, respectively, were included in these subgroups. TCR sequencing covered more than 230 trial participants: about 210 given two doses of AZD1222 and approximately 26 given two doses of MenACWY control vaccine.

Results and caveats for the whole study, not just this receptor: CD4 TCRs associated with the vaccine covered the entire spike protein, and the dominant responses were in regions 160-218 and 743-854. After two AZD1222 doses, both the breadth and the depth of spike-specific TCRs were significantly higher than at day 0 and than in MenACWY recipients. Most participants were white British and females outnumbered males, and the authors suggested that clonal diversity may have been underestimated. No day 14 peak-response samples were available, so repertoires were characterized only after the peak T cell response. In the small 56-69-year group, the increase in depth fell short of significance, most likely because of low power. Conclusions about previously exposed vaccinees are limited because only 6 or 7 AZD1222 recipients were SARS-CoV-2 seropositive at baseline. Nearly half of unique spike-specific TCRs reportedly recognized epitopes outside regions mutated in the B.1.351 and B.1.1.7 variants.

The CDR3, cysteine through phenylalanine, is 15 amino acids long. Here the CDR3 DNA is all that survives: 45 bases in frame from base 1. V lost 0 bases and J lost 6 bases; the stretch between them is 15 bases long. CDR1 SGDLS and CDR2 YYNGEE are derived from the germline V gene. The CDR3 regions of human TCRbeta chains were analyzed by immunosequencing. The source study handled its data this way. TCRs in the repertoires were compared against a reference library of SARS-CoV-2-specific TCRs that had been generated with the MIRA antigen-specificity platform. Breadth meant the fraction of unique TCRs that were SARS-CoV-2-associated, whereas depth meant the fraction of total T cells that were SARS-CoV-2-associated. Each spike-specific TCR was assigned to its reactive spike region and to a CD4 or CD8 class using the MIRA data. Log10-transformed breadth and depth values were compared by one-way ANOVA with Sidak's multiple comparisons tests. TCRdb stores this immuneACCESS table with in-frame sequences only. Part of the clones is absent; in the studies checked, under half of the shortfall reflects unresolved V genes, and no reason is known for the rest. V and J calls and clone size are copied from that table; D and trimming were computed from the DNA. Counted in this sample were 95,000 to 110,000 clones; about 93% of them appeared once. Together, the top ten hold roughly a fifth of the sample.

The time point label, as the study defines it: baseline before first vaccination. Vaccinee samples came from UK trials COV001 and COV002, including a single-blind randomized controlled phase 2/3 trial of AZD1222 (ChAdOx1 nCoV-19) in healthy adults. For TCRbeta chain sequencing, PBMC samples from trial participants were taken at day 0 and at day 28 after the second dose. Regarding this clone: Its recognized antigen is unknown. The sample holds no much larger clone one base away, and base qualities are not on file.

Rearrangement joined TRBV9 to TRBJ1-2, with TRBD1 perhaps the D gene, on 5 matching bases. The source material was peripheral blood, sampled on day 0 of AZD1222 vaccination. The source of this sequence is an adult in good health. For the CDR3, the sequence is CASSVGNQGRHGYTF. In nucleotides, the sequence is TGTGCCAGCAGCGTAGGGAACCAGGGTCGTCATGGCTACACCTTC.